The entry below describes one T cell receptor (beta chain). Sequence at one end of the junction differs from germline and may be a read error. The data belong to a study of regulatory T cells in long-lasting Graves disease. Whole-study context: Prior antithyroid drug treatment in newly diagnosed Graves' patients lasted under 3 months.

CDR3 length equals 15 residues. CDR1 and CDR2 from the germline V gene are SGDLS and YYNGEE. The sample's time point: newly diagnosed GD, antithyroid drugs for less than 3 months. PBMC-derived RNA was used for the TCR library. For TCR beta, libraries came from iRepertoire HTBI primers and Arm-PCR of CDR3 regions. Via MiXCR, TCRdb re-called the multiplex PCR reads, giving one row per CDR3 protein. The sample holds 600,000 to 650,000 distinct CDR3 sequences, roughly 16% seen once. The data also belong to a second study, concerning T cells in Graves' hyperthyroidism and ophthalmopathy. In that study: The HTBI set primed first-round TCR CDR3 RT-PCR. The majority of expanded thyroid clonotypes above 0.001 also appeared in blood.

The origin of this receptor is a young woman with Graves disease. The specimen comprised peripheral blood mononuclear cells (PBMCs), sampled at new diagnosis, from a patient treated with antithyroid drugs. V is TRBV9 and J is TRBJ1-4, with D perhaps TRBD1 (6 bases). The CDR3 protein is CASGVGAGMNEKLFF. In DNA form, the CDR3 reads TGTGCCAGCGGCGTGGGGGCGGGAATGAATGAAAAACTGTTTTTT.